The 8 T cell receptor beta chains listed next were all sequenced from one sample in a study of T cells after somatic rescue of genetic block. Some clones are missing from TCRdb's copy, which holds only in-frame ones; the method was immunoSEQ multiplex PCR. Seen here are 100,000 to 120,000 clones, around 90% observed once, and the top ten hold over 1.1%. What was sequenced was peripheral blood mononuclear cells (PBMCs). The receptors come from a woman under 30.

The J gene is TRBJ2-2, the V gene TRBV2; D gene uncertain. The CDR3 sequence is 15 residues long. V lost 1 base and J lost 1, with 7 bases in between. Germline V gives CDR1 SNHLY, CDR2 FYNNEI. As DNA, the CDR3 is TGTGCCAGCAGTGAAGTCGCGTGGAACACCGGGGAGCTGTTTTTT. It encodes CASSEVAWNTGELFF.

This CDR3 reads CASSFSRDRMNEQYF. The CDR3 DNA sequence: TGTGCCAGCAGTTTTTCAAGGGACAGAATGAACGAGCAGTACTTC. The V gene is TRBV6-5, the J gene TRBJ2-7; 7 bases are shared with TRBD1. CDR1 and CDR2 (germline): MNHEY, SVGAGI. The CDR3 is made up of 15 amino acids. V shed 4 bases, J shed 5 bases, and the junction held 11 bases outside the gene matches.

The chain links TRBV6-5 to TRBJ2-7; D unresolved. Germline CDR1 is MNHEY and CDR2 is SVGAGI. The CDR3 is 13 residues long. The V gene lost 2 bases and the J gene lost 4 bases, with 9 bases spanning the gap. Here the CDR3 DNA reads TGTGCCAGCAGTTACGCGAGGTGGTACGAGCAGTACTTC. It encodes CASSYARWYEQYF.

V usage is TRBV28 and J usage is TRBJ1-2; the D gene is possibly TRBD1 (6 bases). The V end lost 5 bases, the J end lost 5 bases, and 12 bases lay between the germline ends. There are 13 residues in the CDR3. Germline CDR1 reads MDHEN; CDR2 reads SYDVKM. The chain's CDR3 is CASSLDRMYGYTF. As DNA, the CDR3 is TGTGCCAGCAGTCTAGACAGGATGTATGGCTACACCTTC.

This clone was seen once. The chain recombines TRBV2 with TRBJ1-5, with a possible D match to TRBD1 (6 bases). Trimming took 6 bases from V and 7 from J, leaving 16 bases between them. In germline, CDR1 is SNHLY, CDR2 FYNNEI. The CDR3 extends over 14 amino acids. CDR3 DNA: TGTGCCAGCAGGGCATACAGGGAGGGACAGCCCCAGCATTTT. Its translation: CASRAYREGQPQHF.

The chain joins TRBV5-4 to TRBJ1-3, with D hard to call. This CDR3 has 13 residues. V was trimmed by 4 bases and J by 4 bases, leaving 9 bases between them. Germline CDR1 reads SGHNT; CDR2 reads YYREEE (reference sequence). The CDR3 nucleotides read TGTGCCAGCAGCCCCGGACGGGGAAACACCATATATTTT. This codes for CASSPGRGNTIYF.

The chain recombines TRBV9 with TRBJ1-1; 7 positions agree with TRBD1. CDR1 and CDR2 (germline): SGDLS, YYNGEE. The CDR3 extends over 18 amino acids. V lost 0 bases to trimming and J lost 3 bases; unmatched junction nucleotides: 14. The CDR3 coding sequence is TGTGCCAGCAGCGTAGGGATGAAGGGGGCGCGGGGGGACACTGAAGCTTTCTTT. It specifies CASSVGMKGARGDTEAFF.

This clone was detected a few times. V gene TRBV7-9 combines with J gene TRBJ1-5; a weak D match, TRBD1 (5 bases). The germline V gene has CDR1 SEHNR and CDR2 FQNEAQ (reference sequence). The CDR3 is made up of 13 amino acids. V dropped 0 bases and J dropped 6 bases, with 6 bases sitting between them. The chain's CDR3 is CASSLAGTQPQHF. In DNA, the CDR3 is TGTGCCAGCAGCTTAGCGGGGACTCAGCCCCAGCATTTT.